Following are 11 T cell receptor beta chains from one sample sequenced in a study of CD8 T cells in ankylosing spondylitis. Whole-study results and caveats: Characteristic, it appeared, of ankylosing spondylitis blood was a TCR beta motif of eight or nine highly homologous variants.

No antigen has been identified for these receptors. Each CDR3 protein gets one entry after TCRdb re-called the 5' RACE reads with MiXCR. The sample carries about 840,000 distinct CDR3 sequences, 12% recorded once. The sequencing sample was made of blood, either unsorted or a sorted T cell fraction (not recorded which). All receptors come from a male donor with ankylosing spondylitis.

The rearrangement uses TRBV9 and TRBJ2-2; TRBD2 agrees at 12 bases. The V gene's germline CDR1 is SGDLS and CDR2 YYNGEE. The junction had 5 bases not matched to a gene; V was cut back by 0 bases and J by 5 bases. The CDR3 is 17 residues long. The CDR3 spells CASSVASTSGSTGELFF. The CDR3 DNA follows: TGTGCCAGCAGCGTAGCTTCGACTAGCGGGAGTACCGGGGAGCTGTTTTTT.

This clonotype was counted many times. This rearrangement joins TRBV5-5 to TRBJ2-1, with D unresolved. V lost 0 bases to trimming and J lost 10 bases, with 8 bases between them. The CDR3 length is 12 residues. In germline, CDR1 is SGHKS, CDR2 YYEKEE (reference sequence). The CDR3 bases are TGTGCCAGCAGCTTGGGGCCCTACGAGCAGTTCTTC. Its translation: CASSLGPYEQFF.

The chain recombines TRBV7-2 with TRBJ2-1; 11 nucleotides align to TRBD1. Germline V gene lookup returns CDR1 SGHTA and CDR2 FQGNSA. The CDR3 is 15 residues long. J was trimmed by 9 bases and V by 1 base; bases with no gene match: 5. The CDR3 region is CASSLVRTGGGEQFF. The CDR3 DNA reads as TGTGCCAGCAGCTTAGTTAGGACAGGGGGCGGTGAGCAGTTCTTC.

This clonotype was seen only a few times. V and J are TRBV5-1 and TRBJ2-5; the match to TRBD1 covers 8 bases. CDR1 is SGHRS and CDR2 is YFSETQ in the germline V gene. The CDR3 runs to 15 residues. Trimming at V came to 3 bases and at J to 2 bases, leaving 6 bases not matched to a gene. The CDR3 reads CASSYGQGRQETQYF. The CDR3 DNA is TGCGCCAGCAGCTATGGACAGGGACGACAAGAGACCCAGTACTTC.

The V call is TRBV5-1, the J call TRBJ2-7, with TRBD2 matching over 10 bases. Unmatched junction bases numbered 9, after V lost 1 base and J lost 2 bases. The CDR3 runs 17 residues. The germline V gene encodes CDR1 SGHRS and CDR2 YFSETQ. CDR3: CASSLRLAGEQAYEQYF. CDR3 sequence (DNA): TGCGCCAGCAGCTTGAGGCTAGCGGGAGAGCAGGCCTACGAGCAGTACTTC.

This chain connects TRBV4-2 to TRBJ2-7; weak D call: TRBD1 (6 bases). The CDR3 runs 17 residues. From germline, CDR1 is LGHNA and CDR2 YNFKEQ. V lost 0 bases, J lost 0 bases, and 15 bases lay in between. CDR3 coding DNA: TGTGCCAGCAGCCAAGATGGGAGACAGGATAGCTCCTACGAGCAGTACTTC. This encodes CASSQDGRQDSSYEQYF.

There are a few counts of this clonotype. The chain carries TRBV7-9 and TRBJ2-7, with D tentatively TRBD1 (6 bases). The germline V gene encodes CDR1 SEHNR and CDR2 FQNEAQ (reference sequence). This CDR3 contains 13 residues. The V end was cut by 4 bases, the J end by 7 bases, with 14 bases between. Here the CDR3 reads CASSSRGVGEQYF. The CDR3 DNA reads TGTGCCAGCAGCTCCAGGGGAGTGGGGGAGCAGTACTTC.

This clonotype was detected ten times or more. The chain combines TRBV12-3 or TRBV12-4 with TRBJ1-1; the D gene is possibly TRBD1 (5 bases). The CDR3 totals 15 residues. Between the trimmed V and J ends, which lost 0 bases and 4 bases, there was a span of 12 bases. The CDR3 loop is CASSLAGTWSTEAFF. The DNA for the CDR3 is TGTGCCAGCAGTTTAGCCGGGACCTGGTCCACTGAAGCTTTCTTT.

This sequence joins TRBV20-1 and TRBJ2-1; 11 nucleotides match TRBD2. With 3 bases clipped from V and 10 bases from J, the junction kept 14 bases outside the gene matches. The germline V gene encodes CDR1 DFQATT and CDR2 SNEGSKA (reference sequence). The CDR3 is 16 residues long. The CDR3 sequence: CSARREGSGRAGEQFF. As DNA, the CDR3 is TGCAGTGCTAGGCGTGAGGGTAGCGGGAGGGCCGGGGAGCAGTTCTTC.

This clonotype was seen a few times. This CDR3 reads CATSDSQYSNQPQHF. In DNA, the CDR3 is TGTGCCACCAGTGATAGCCAGTATAGCAATCAGCCCCAGCATTTT. J is TRBJ1-5 and V is TRBV24-1; D is unresolved. With 3 bases removed from V and 0 bases from J, the gap between germline ends came to 8 bases. The CDR3 covers 15 residues. The germline V gene has CDR1 KGHDR and CDR2 SFDVKD.

This rearrangement joins TRBV20-1 to TRBJ1-4, with D unresolved. This CDR3 has 14 residues. The germline V and J ends were trimmed by 0 bases and 0 bases, with 5 bases remaining between them. In germline, CDR1 is DFQATT, CDR2 SNEGSKA (reference sequence). CDR3 in DNA: TGCAGTGCTAGAGAGAGCCCAACTAATGAAAAACTGTTTTTT. It translates to CSARESPTNEKLFF.